The clone carrying this TCR beta chain was counted ten times or more. What it recognizes is unknown. Cyclophosphamide on days +3 and +4 followed busulfan-fludarabine conditioning and a marrow graft. The data were taken from a study of T cells after posttransplantation cyclophosphamide. Broader study findings: Donor CD8+ memory clones often dominated recipient blood repertoires at later times. TRB clonality was highly associated with recipient CMV seropositivity and reactivation.

Clones were sequenced by immunoSEQ multiplex PCR, and TCRdb holds only the in-frame ones, with some missing. The specimen gives about 7,700 clones without singletons; the ten biggest hold about 24%. The sequenced sample was PBMCs, obtained around 90 days after allogeneic stem cell transplant with posttransplant cyclophosphamide. The TCR comes from a female patient aged 55-70 years who received an allogeneic stem cell transplant from an unrelated donor, was CMV-positive, and had acute GVHD only. The graft donor may have given rise to some T cells.

This chain's CDR3 is CATSDLILVGAYQPQHF. In DNA form, the CDR3 reads TGTGCCACCAGTGATTTAATATTGGTGGGGGCGTATCAGCCCCAGCATTTT. This sequence joins TRBV24-1 and TRBJ1-5, with D possibly being TRBD1 (6 bases). V was shortened by 1 base and J by 5 bases, with 17 bases between the two germline ends. Germline V CDR1 and CDR2: KGHDR, SFDVKD. The CDR3 extends over 17 amino acids.